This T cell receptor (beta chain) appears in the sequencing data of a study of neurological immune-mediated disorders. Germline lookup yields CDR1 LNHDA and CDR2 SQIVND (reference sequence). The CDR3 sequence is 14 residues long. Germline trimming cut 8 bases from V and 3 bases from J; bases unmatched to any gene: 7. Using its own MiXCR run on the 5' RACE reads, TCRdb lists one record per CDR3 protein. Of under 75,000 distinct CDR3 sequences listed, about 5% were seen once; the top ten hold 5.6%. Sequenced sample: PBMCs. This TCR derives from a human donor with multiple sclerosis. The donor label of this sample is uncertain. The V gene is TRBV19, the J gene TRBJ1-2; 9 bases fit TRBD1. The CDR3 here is CASGGQGDHYGYTF. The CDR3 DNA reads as TGTGCCAGTGGGGGACAGGGTGATCACTATGGCTACACCTTC.